This TCR beta chain comes out of a study of blood T cell repertoires in COVID-19 (dated by TCRdb to the early 2020s). Concerning the study at large: The collaborator samples originated in the United States, Italy and Spain and spanned the acute and convalescent phases of COVID-19. The prospective study material was composed of cDNA or gDNA derived from T cells, B-cell-depleted T cells, or PBMCs. Subjects who had been exposed to COVID-19, were actively infected with it, or had recovered from it provided the deeply sampled blood TCRbeta repertoires that made up the dataset. The repertoires were released in a freely available public database intended as a resource for research on the immune response to SARS-CoV-2. The samples were drawn from two sources: the first 160 participants of the ongoing ImmuneRACE study, and about 1,300 subjects contributed by 6 global collaborators. A de-identified subject ID, COVID-19 status, age in years and sex were almost always included in the sample metadata. Where available, HLA class I and class II types were taken from metadata supplied by the sample provider and were not determined by assay-based typing. Findings and caveats that apply to the study as a whole: The amount of clinical and demographic metadata varied by source and participant and was provided uncurated.

Participants in the prospective study were enrolled through a virtual design, were aged about 18 to 89 years, and lived in roughly 26 United States geographic areas. Cohort assignment in the prospective study relied on participant-reported clinical history from a screening survey and a study questionnaire. Each participant in the prospective study had whole blood, serum and a nasopharyngeal or oropharyngeal swab collected by mobile phlebotomists. Over a roughly two-month period, participants in the prospective study had the option of providing additional blood draws and questionnaires. Before DNA extraction, prospective study blood samples were shipped either frozen or at room temperature. Based on the germline V gene, the CDR1 and CDR2 sequences are MGHRA and YSYEKL. Relative to germline, V is 2 bases shorter and J is 2 bases shorter, with 12 bases between their ends. There are 15 amino acids in the CDR3, from cysteine to phenylalanine inclusive. Only the CDR3 portion is preserved as DNA: 45 bases, with reading frame beginning at the first base.

The immunoSEQ Assay, a bias-controlled multiplex PCR, was used to amplify TCRbeta CDR3 regions from genomic DNA. The original methods were these. Nucleated cell counts per sample were estimated from amplification of reference gene primers within the assay. Sequence reads were collapsed and filtered to measure the absolute abundance of every unique TCRbeta CDR3 rearrangement. For each sample, productive Simpson clonality was calculated as the square root of Simpson's diversity index across productive rearrangements. Held by TCRdb, this immuneACCESS table contains in-frame sequences only and omits some clones. Under half of the omission traces to an unresolved V gene where checked; the cause of the rest is unknown. D and trimming come from the DNA, and the V and J calls and clone size come from that table. A total of 150,000 to 200,000 clones appear in this sample, 65% to 80% of them only once. The ten largest clones add up to about a sixth of the sample.

About this clone: The antigen it binds to is not known. Base quality data are lacking; no much larger clone is found one base away.

What was sequenced was PBMCs or T cells enriched from blood (not recorded which). The receptor was derived from a woman aged 45-59 years with acute COVID-19. The sequence links TRBV4-1 to TRBJ1-2; no D gene can be assigned with confidence. In nucleotide form, the sequence is TGCGCCAGCAGCCAACAAAGCGGCGGAAACTATGGCTACACCTTC. The translation is CASSQQSGGNYGYTF.